These 25 T cell receptor beta chains originate from one sample sequenced in a study of CD8+ T cells in alopecia areata listed by TCRdb under 2018. Cells from pooled mouse cutaneous lymph nodes were stained for CD4, CD8alpha, NKG2D, NKG2ACE and other markers and then sorted on a BD Influx. Preparation of the library involved the immunoSEQ multiplex PCR assay. To provide template for TCR sequencing, every sample had RNA extracted and reverse transcribed into cDNA. Drawn from immuneACCESS, this table holds only the in-frame rearrangements with V and J called that TCRdb kept. Clones are partly lost; checked studies trace under half to an unresolved V gene and leave the rest unexplained. This sample shows over 250,000 clones, and none of them turns up only once. Around 1.2% of the sample is in the top ten clones. The sample taken for sequencing was CD4+ T cells sorted from a lymph node. The receptors come from a C3H/HeJ mouse with alopecia areata. These mice carry the MHC haplotype H2-k.

This clone was seen a handful of times. Germline and genes here are mouse. The CDR3 extends 4 residues past the end of the read, so its final part is completed from the germline J gene. The chain couples TRBV13-1 to TRBJ2-1; tentatively, D is TRBD1 (6 bases). Germline V lookup: CDR1 NSHNY, CDR2 SYGAGN. The CDR3 runs to 14 residues. V lost 3 bases and J 3 bases, leaving 10 bases between the germline ends. This CDR3 reads CASSADRSYAEQFF. The covered CDR3 bases are TGTGCCAGCAGTGCAGACAGGTCCTATGCT.

A note on this clone: Gene names follow the mouse nomenclature. The CDR3 goes on 3 residues after the read ends, and that part is filled in from the germline J gene. The rearrangement uses TRBV19 and TRBJ1-6; 8 bases match TRBD1. TRBJ1-6 is an ORF; its function is uncertain. This CDR3 contains 15 residues. Trimming removed 2 bases from V and 5 bases from J; junction bases left unmatched: 3. CDR1 and CDR2 (germline): FNHDT, SITEND (reference sequence). CDR3 residues: CASSIDRGHNSPLYF. The sequenced part of the CDR3 DNA is TGTGCCAGCAGTATCGACAGGGGCCATAATTCGCCC.

In this sample, this clone turned up a few times. Gene names follow the mouse nomenclature. The read stops 4 residues short of the end of the CDR3; the missing end is completed from the germline J gene. This CDR3 is also generated by other DNA sequences in the sample. V gene TRBV13-3 combines with J gene TRBJ1-1; D unclear. This CDR3 is built from 12 residues. The V and J ends lost 2 bases and 3 bases respectively, with 5 bases between them. Germline CDR1 NNHDY, CDR2 SYVADS. The sequenced CDR3 bases are TGTGCCAGCAGTGAGAGGGACACA. Translating it yields CASSERDT. The full CDR3 reads CASSERDTEVFF.

A word on this clone: Gene names follow the mouse nomenclature. Read coverage stops 4 residues before the CDR3 terminus; the germline J gene supplies the remainder. The chain uses TRBV13-1 and TRBJ1-1, with D possibly TRBD1 on 5 matching bases. The V gene lost 7 bases and the J gene lost 2 bases, with 12 bases spanning the gap. Germline V gene lookup returns CDR1 NSHNY and CDR2 SYGAGN. This CDR3 has 13 residues. CDR3 residues: CASAGTLNTEVFF. The sequenced CDR3 bases are TGTGCCAGCGCCGGGACTCTTAACACA.

About this clone: Any gene name here is a mouse gene name. The read halts 4 residues ahead of the CDR3 end, with the missing end drawn from the germline J gene. The chain is built from TRBV31 and TRBJ2-1; tentative D call: TRBD1 (5 bases). Germline CDR1 reads GKSSPN; CDR2 reads SITVG. CDR3 size: 13 residues. The V end was cut by 3 bases, the J end by 5 bases, with 11 bases between. CDR3 loop: CAWRRRGNAEQFF. The part of the CDR3 DNA that was read is TGTGCCTGGAGGAGGAGGGGAAATGCT.

Of note for this clone: Genes and germline are mouse. Sequencing ends 4 residues short of the CDR3 end; the germline J gene provides the rest. This chain links TRBV13-1 with TRBJ2-2; TRBD2 is a possible D gene (5 bases). This CDR3 spans 12 amino acids. Germline loops: CDR1 NSHNY, CDR2 SYGAGN. The CDR3 protein is CASSEPGGQLYF. CDR3 bases read: TGTGCCAGCAGTGAGCCTGGGGGG.

On this clone itself: Mouse names are used for the genes. The DNA ends 3 residues before the CDR3 does, and the rest of the CDR3 is filled in from the germline J gene. This chain joins TRBV19 and TRBJ1-6; TRBD1 is a possible D gene (6 bases). TRBJ1-6 qualifies as an ORF whose function is uncertain. CDR3 size: 13 residues. Germline CDR1 and CDR2: FNHDT and SITEND (reference sequence). V lost 2 bases and J lost 8, with 8 bases in between. CDR3 DNA (partial): TGTGCCAGCAGTATGGGGGGCGATTCGCCC. This encodes CASSMGGDSP. The whole CDR3 protein is CASSMGGDSPLYF.

Comment on this clone: The genes and germline here are from mouse. The read finishes 4 residues shy of the CDR3 end, and the germline J gene is used to complete it. This chain uses TRBV1 with TRBJ2-1, with D perhaps TRBD2 (7 bases). From germline, CDR1 is NSQYPW and CDR2 LRSPGD (reference sequence). The CDR3 extends over 15 amino acids. CDR3 region: CTCSAEGGVEAEQFF. CDR3 bases read: TGCACCTGCAGTGCAGAAGGGGGGGTGGAGGCT.

Comment on this clone: Gene names refer to mouse genes. The CDR3 end is not reached by the read, which stops 4 residues before it; the germline J gene fills it in. V usage is TRBV19 and J usage is TRBJ2-5; 9 bases fit TRBD2. CDR3 length equals 14 residues. Germline CDR1 reads FNHDT; CDR2 reads SITEND (reference sequence). CDR3 bases read: TGTGCCAGCAGAAAAGGACTGGGGAAAGAC. Translated: CASRKGLGKD. The whole CDR3 protein is CASRKGLGKDTQYF.

A few counts support this clone. All gene names here are mouse names. The CDR3 is cut off 4 residues early in the read; its end comes from the germline J gene. The V call is TRBV13-1, the J call TRBJ2-3; D possibly corresponds to TRBD2 (6 bases). The CDR3 consists of 16 residues. Looked up from germline, CDR1 is NSHNY and CDR2 is SYGAGN. Trimming took off 1 base at V and 0 bases at J, with 12 bases between the two ends. The CDR3 sequence is CASSDPLGTSAETLYF. The DNA read from the CDR3 is TGTGCCAGCAGTGATCCCTTGGGGACTAGTGCAGAA.

The sample holds many counts of this clone. Gene names denote mouse genes. CDR3 DNA, as far as it was read: TGTGCCAGCTCTCTCGACAATGCAAACTCC. Translation gives CASSLDNANS. The complete CDR3 reads CASSLDNANSDYTF. This chain connects TRBV12-1 to TRBJ1-2; D ambiguous. The observed sequence ends 4 residues before the CDR3 terminus, with the missing tail filled in from the germline J gene. The CDR3 covers 14 residues. CDR1 SGHSN and CDR2 HYEKVE come from the germline V gene. Trimming cost V 0 bases and J 0 bases, with 7 bases left between them.

Remarks on this clone: The gene names here belong to mouse. Read data end 4 residues before the CDR3 end; the end is taken from the germline J gene. The rearrangement joins TRBV31 to TRBJ2-3; the match to TRBD2 covers 12 bases. The trim removed 0 bases at V and 1 base at J, leaving 5 bases unmatched. The germline V gene has CDR1 GKSSPN and CDR2 SITVG. The CDR3 contains 17 residues. The CDR3 reads CAWSLDWGGRGAETLYF. The CDR3 bases that were read are TGTGCCTGGAGTCTAGACTGGGGGGGCAGGGGTGCAGAA.

This clone has only a few counts. All gene names here are mouse names. The sequence runs out 4 residues before the end of the CDR3; the remainder is reconstructed from the germline J gene. The same CDR3 can be traced to other DNA sequences in this sample. This chain joins TRBV13-1 and TRBJ2-3; a weak D match, TRBD1 (5 bases). Germline CDR1 is NSHNY and CDR2 is SYGAGN. Trimming shortened V by 0 bases and J by 1 base, and 9 bases separated the two germline ends. The CDR3 consists of 15 residues. The sequenced CDR3 bases are TGTGCCAGCAGTGATGCGCAGGGTGGTGCAGAA. It encodes CASSDAQGGAE. The whole CDR3 sequence reads CASSDAQGGAETLYF.

This clone was seen a few times. The germline and genes are mouse ones. The CDR3 end is not reached by the read, which stops 4 residues before it; the germline J gene fills it in. The chain employs TRBV1 and TRBJ2-3; D may be TRBD2 (5 bases). The CDR3 consists of 15 residues. V was pared by 3 bases and J by 3 bases, with 13 bases between. The germline gives CDR1 NSQYPW, CDR2 LRSPGD (reference sequence). CDR3 DNA, as far as it was read: TGCACCTGCAGTGCCATACTGGCGATCGCAGAA. It encodes CTCSAILAIAE. The complete CDR3 reads CTCSAILAIAETLYF.

This clone was observed a handful of times. Gene names and germline refer to mouse. The sequence runs out 4 residues before the end of the CDR3; the remainder is reconstructed from the germline J gene. The V gene is TRBV31, the J gene TRBJ1-2; 8 bases align to TRBD1. The V gene end was trimmed by 3 bases and the J gene end by 2 bases; junction bases not matched to a gene: 5. Germline V CDR1 and CDR2: GKSSPN, SITVG. CDR3 length equals 14 residues. The CDR3 sequence is CAWSPRTGNSDYTF. CDR3 DNA, as far as it was read: TGTGCCTGGAGCCCCCGGACAGGGAACTCC.

This clone was seen only a few times. Germline and genes: mouse. With the read ending 4 residues before the CDR3 end, the germline J gene is used to fill in that end. In the same sample, other DNA sequences code for this CDR3. The chain joins TRBV13-1 to TRBJ2-3; 11 positions agree with TRBD2. Per germline, CDR1 NSHNY and CDR2 SYGAGN. This CDR3 spans 15 amino acids. J gave up 1 base and V 5 bases, and 3 bases lay outside the gene matches. The CDR3 bases that were read are TGTGCCAGCAGAGGGACTGGGGGAGGTGCAGAA. Its translation is CASRGTGGGAE. The full CDR3 sequence reads CASRGTGGGAETLYF.

This clone was seen only a few times. Here the gene names and germline are mouse. The read is 4 residues too short to cover the CDR3 end, so that end is filled in from the germline J gene. The chain has TRBV13-2 and TRBJ1-2, with 9 bases matching TRBD1. V shed 3 bases, J shed 2 bases, and the junction held 5 bases outside the gene matches. The CDR3 is 15 residues long. In germline, CDR1 is NNHNN, CDR2 SYGAGS (reference sequence). This CDR3 is CASGARDRANSDYTF. CDR3 bases read: TGTGCCAGCGGTGCCCGGGACAGGGCCAACTCC.

As to this clone: The germline and genes are mouse ones. CDR3 sequence reads: CASSTPHRVSQNTLYF. Incomplete CDR3 DNA: TGTGCCAGCAGTACCCCCCACAGGGTTAGTCAAAAC. The chain recombines TRBV19 with TRBJ2-4, with D tentatively TRBD1 (6 bases). The read halts 4 residues ahead of the CDR3 end, with the missing end drawn from the germline J gene. This CDR3 spans 16 amino acids. Trimming stripped 3 bases from V and 0 bases from J, with 14 bases between. Germline V gene data show CDR1 as FNHDT and CDR2 as SITEND (reference sequence).

This clone was counted only a few times. These gene names are mouse names. The observed sequence ends 4 residues before the CDR3 terminus, with the missing tail filled in from the germline J gene. The J gene is TRBJ1-1, the V gene TRBV1, with D perhaps matching TRBD1 (6 bases). The CDR3 loop spans 11 amino acids. The V gene's germline CDR1 is NSQYPW and CDR2 LRSPGD (reference sequence). The sequenced part of the CDR3 DNA is TGCACCTGCAGTGGAGGGGGA. This encodes CTCSGGG. The whole CDR3 protein is CTCSGGGEVFF.

This clone was seen a handful of times. Mouse germline and gene names are used. The read gets to within 4 residues of the CDR3 end, and the germline J gene fills in the rest. The V gene is TRBV13-1, the J gene TRBJ2-2; maybe TRBD1 (6 bases). CDR1 is NSHNY and CDR2 is SYGAGN in the germline V gene. V lost 2 bases, J lost 4 bases, and 12 bases lay in between. There are 15 residues in the CDR3. The CDR3 here is CASSEAGVGTGQLYF. The DNA read from the CDR3 is TGTGCCAGCAGTGAGGCAGGGGTGGGCACCGGG.

This clone has just a few counts. Any gene name here is a mouse gene name. The read ends 4 residues before the CDR3 terminus; that terminus is restored from the germline J gene. The chain has TRBV13-3 and TRBJ2-1, with 9 bases aligning to TRBD1. Germline loops: CDR1 NNHDY, CDR2 SYVADS. The length of the CDR3 is 14 residues. After removal of 6 bases from V and 6 bases from J, the junction contained 7 bases not matched to a gene. The part of the CDR3 DNA that was read is TGTGCCAGCACCCTGGGACAGGGAGGTGCT. Translating gives CASTLGQGGA. The CDR3 in its entirety is CASTLGQGGAEQFF.

A note on this clone: Gene names follow the mouse nomenclature. The read comes to an end 4 residues before the CDR3 does, leaving the germline J gene to fill in the end. The identical CDR3 is also encoded by other nucleotide sequences in the sample. This chain connects TRBV1 to TRBJ2-5, with D possibly TRBD1 on 6 matching bases. The V end was cut by 2 bases, the J end by 2 bases, with 8 bases between. The CDR3 extends over 14 amino acids. Germline CDR1 is NSQYPW and CDR2 is LRSPGD (reference sequence). Incomplete CDR3 DNA: TGCACCTGCAGTGCACAGGGGAGCCAAGAC. It codes for CTCSAQGSQD. The entire CDR3 is CTCSAQGSQDTQYF.

As for this clone: The germline and genes are mouse ones. The CDR3 is cut off 3 residues early in the read; its end comes from the germline J gene. This chain joins TRBV1 and TRBJ1-6; D is possibly TRBD1 (5 bases). TRBJ1-6 falls under the ORF class, with uncertain function. This CDR3 contains 12 residues. The germline gives CDR1 NSQYPW, CDR2 LRSPGD (reference sequence). Here the CDR3 reads CTCSAVGEPLYF. The CDR3 DNA, read in part, is TGCACCTGCAGTGCAGTAGGGGAGCCC.

To note about this clone: All gene names here are mouse names. The observed sequence ends 4 residues before the CDR3 terminus, with the missing tail filled in from the germline J gene. The chain combines TRBV31 with TRBJ1-2; D unclear. Trimming removed 0 bases from V and 0 bases from J, with 8 bases in between. CDR3 length: 14 amino acids. Germline-derived CDR1 and CDR2 are GKSSPN and SITVG. CDR3 DNA (partial): TGTGCCTGGAGTCTAGTAGGGTCAAACTCC. Amino acids: CAWSLVGSNS. The whole CDR3 reads CAWSLVGSNSDYTF.

This clone has only a few counts. Gene and germline names: mouse. The read gets to within 4 residues of the CDR3 end, and the germline J gene fills in the rest. This CDR3 is also generated by other DNA sequences in the sample. The V call is TRBV1, the J call TRBJ2-1; D is possibly TRBD1 (5 bases). This CDR3 has 14 residues. Germline V gene data show CDR1 as NSQYPW and CDR2 as LRSPGD (reference sequence). V was pared by 3 bases and J by 0 bases, with 6 bases between. CDR3 bases read: TGCACCTGCAGTGCCAGGGATAACTATGCT. This gives the protein CTCSARDNYA. The CDR3 as a whole reads CTCSARDNYAEQFF. The full variable domain, with the rest looked up from reference TRBV1 and TRBJ2-1, is VTLLEQNPRWRLVPRGQAVNLRCILKNSQYPWMSWYQQDLQKQLQWLFTLRSPGDKEVKSLPGADYLATRVTDTELRLQVANMSQGRTLYCTCSARDNYAEQFFGPGTRLTVL.